Following are 32 T cell receptor beta chains from one sample sequenced in a study of control samples from healthy donors and cancer patients. Clones were read by immunoSEQ multiplex PCR, and TCRdb kept only the in-frame ones, dropping some. In the table there are 400,000 to 450,000 clones, more than 80% of which are singletons. Sequenced input: PBMCs. All receptors derive from a middle-aged man with head and neck cancer.

The J gene is TRBJ1-2, the V gene TRBV5-8, with 8 nucleotides matching TRBD1. Germline CDR1 SGHTS, CDR2 YDEGEE. With 4 bases clipped from V and 0 bases from J, the junction kept 5 bases outside the gene matches. The length of the CDR3 is 15 residues. The CDR3 spells CASSEDRGPNYGYTF. Here the CDR3 DNA reads TGTGCCAGCAGCGAAGACAGGGGACCTAACTATGGCTACACCTTC.

V usage is TRBV15 and J usage is TRBJ2-1; 11 bases align to TRBD2. The junction had 8 bases not matched to a gene; V was cut back by 2 bases and J by 5 bases. The CDR3 length is 17 residues. Germline V gives CDR1 LNHNV, CDR2 YYDKDF (reference sequence). The CDR3: CATSRIQLAGENNEQFF. In DNA form, the CDR3 reads TGTGCCACCAGCAGAATCCAACTAGCGGGGGAGAACAATGAGCAGTTCTTC. The whole variable domain, remainder taken from reference TRBV15 and TRBJ2-1, is DAMVIQNPRYQVTQFGKPVTLSCSQTLNHNVMYWYQQKSSQAPKLLFHYYDKDFNNEADTPDNFQSRRPNTSFCFLDIRSPGLGDTAMYLCATSRIQLAGENNEQFFGPGTRLTVL.

This chain links TRBV5-6 with TRBJ2-3; no definite D call. The germline V gene has CDR1 SGHDT and CDR2 YYEEEE. This CDR3 contains 14 residues. Deletions cut 1 base from V and 2 bases from J, with 8 bases between. The CDR3 sequence is CASSLSQPTDTQYF. CDR3 nucleotides: TGTGCCAGCAGCTTGAGCCAGCCCACAGATACGCAGTATTTT.

V is TRBV5-6 and J is TRBJ2-2; D not resolved. Germline CDR1 is SGHDT and CDR2 is YYEEEE. V gave up 0 bases and J gave up 4 bases, with 10 bases separating them. The CDR3 sequence is 15 residues long. The CDR3 protein is CASSLGALATGELFF. CDR3 DNA: TGTGCCAGCAGCTTGGGGGCCCTGGCCACCGGGGAGCTGTTTTTT. The full variable domain, rest sourced from reference TRBV5-6 and TRBJ2-2, is DAGVTQSPTHLIKTRGQQVTLRCSPKSGHDTVSWYQQALGQGPQFIFQYYEEEERQRGNFPDRFSGHQFPNYSSELNVNALLLGDSALYLCASSLGALATGELFFGEGSRLTVL.

This chain links TRBV6-5 with TRBJ1-6; D is possibly TRBD1 (5 bases). The germline gives CDR1 MNHEY, CDR2 SVGAGI. This CDR3 spans 16 amino acids. Trimming took 1 base from V and 10 from J, leaving 17 bases between them. CDR3 DNA sequence: TGTGCCAGCAGTTACTTGGGGACCGTGGTCTCGTCACCCCTCCACTTT. The encoded protein is CASSYLGTVVSSPLHF.

This chain joins TRBV14 and TRBJ2-1; 9 nucleotides agree with TRBD2. The CDR3 has 15 amino acids. Germline values: CDR1 SGHDN, CDR2 FVKESK. Losses at the gene ends were 3 bases for V and 7 bases for J; bases not matched to a gene: 7. CDR3 coding DNA: TGTGCCAGCAGCCAGACTGGACTAGCGTGGAATGAGCAGTTCTTC. Protein product: CASSQTGLAWNEQFF.

The rearrangement links TRBV6-1 to TRBJ1-1, with 7 bases lining up with TRBD1. V lost 0 bases and J lost 7; bases outside the gene matches: 8. The CDR3 extends over 15 amino acids. Germline V lookup: CDR1 MNHNS, CDR2 SASEGT. CDR3 coding DNA: TGTGCCAGCAGTGAAGCAGCCACAGGGGTTATTGAAGCTTTCTTT. Translating gives CASSEAATGVIEAFF.

The chain couples TRBV6-6 to TRBJ1-1; no reliable D call. Between the trimmed V and J ends, which lost 6 bases and 5 bases, there was a span of 10 bases. Per germline, CDR1 MNHNY and CDR2 SVGAGI (reference sequence). CDR3 size: 12 residues. This CDR3 reads CASSPQLTEAFF. The CDR3 DNA sequence: TGTGCCAGCAGCCCACAGCTTACTGAAGCTTTCTTT.

This chain links TRBV11-2 with TRBJ2-3; D is possibly TRBD2 (5 bases). The CDR3 extends over 15 amino acids. Between the trimmed V and J ends, which lost 3 bases and 7 bases, there was a span of 17 bases. From germline, CDR1 is SGHAT and CDR2 FQNNGV. CDR3 residues: CASSFTNPPSYTQYF. In DNA form, the CDR3 reads TGTGCCAGCAGCTTCACAAACCCCCCTAGCTATACGCAGTATTTT.

This clone has a handful of counts. The chain links TRBV29-1 to TRBJ2-5, with D possibly TRBD1 on 6 matching bases. The CDR3 contains 12 residues. Germline V lookup: CDR1 SQVTM, CDR2 ANQGSEA. Trimming removed 4 bases at V and 4 bases at J, with 10 bases between. CDR3 region: CSVGTAAETQYF. The DNA of the CDR3 is TGCAGCGTTGGGACAGCCGCAGAGACCCAGTACTTC. The complete variable domain, with remaining parts taken from reference TRBV29-1 and TRBJ2-5, reads SAVISQKPSRDICQRGTSLTIQCQVDSQVTMMFWYRQQPGQSLTLIATANQGSEATYESGFVIDKFPISRPNLTFSTLTVSNMSPEDSSIYLCSVGTAAETQYFGPGTRLLVL.

The chain combines TRBV6-5 with TRBJ1-5; no clear D gene. The CDR3 is 15 amino acids. Germline CDR1 MNHEY, CDR2 SVGAGI. V was pared by 0 bases and J by 0 bases, with 6 bases between. The CDR3 loop reads CASSYSRYSNQPQHF. CDR3 bases: TGTGCCAGCAGTTACTCGCGTTATAGCAATCAGCCCCAGCATTTT.

This chain links TRBV7-2 with TRBJ1-5, with D unresolved. Trimming took off 1 base at V and 3 bases at J, with 10 bases between the two ends. There are 15 residues in the CDR3. CDR1 is SGHTA, CDR2 FQGNSA, per germline. CDR3 DNA: TGTGCCAGCAGCTTAGGAGGGAACCTCAATCAGCCCCAGCATTTT. Protein: CASSLGGNLNQPQHF. Supplemented by reference TRBV7-2 and TRBJ1-5, the full variable domain reads GAGVSQSPSNKVTEKGKDVELRCDPISGHTALYWYRQSLGQGLEFLIYFQGNSAPDKSGLPSDRFSAERTGGSVSTLTIQRTQQEDSAVYLCASSLGGNLNQPQHFGDGTRLSIL.

The CDR3 coding sequence is TGTGCCATCAGTGAGATCGACAGGGGTGGGGCCAACGTCCTGACTTTC. Its protein is CAISEIDRGGANVLTF. The V gene is TRBV10-3, the J gene TRBJ2-6, with 8 positions matching TRBD1. The V segment lost 2 bases and the J segment 3 bases; nucleotides outside the gene matches: 3. This CDR3 region has 16 residues. Germline lookup yields CDR1 ENHRY and CDR2 SYGVKD.

This chain links TRBV28 with TRBJ1-2; D not resolved. CDR1 and CDR2 (germline): MDHEN, SYDVKM. The CDR3 consists of 12 residues. V was pared by 8 bases and J by 4 bases, with 11 bases between. This CDR3 is CASFTWGYGYTF. The CDR3 bases are TGTGCCAGCTTTACATGGGGCTATGGCTACACCTTC.

The J gene is TRBJ2-3, the V gene TRBV2, with TRBD2 identical over 7 bases. The J segment lost 2 bases and the V segment lost 2 bases, leaving 7 bases of the junction unmatched. The CDR3 has 16 residues. Germline loops: CDR1 SNHLY, CDR2 FYNNEI. The DNA of the CDR3 is TGTGCCAGCAGTGAACGCGCTAGCGGAACCACAGATACGCAGTATTTT. Protein product: CASSERASGTTDTQYF. The variable domain in full, with the rest retrieved from reference TRBV2 and TRBJ2-3, is EPEVTQTPSHQVTQMGQEVILRCVPISNHLYFYWYRQILGQKVEFLVSFYNNEISEKSEIFDDQFSVERPDGSNFTLKIRSTKLEDSAMYFCASSERASGTTDTQYFGPGTRLTVL.

The chain employs TRBV28 and TRBJ2-7, with TRBD1 matching over 8 bases. Germline loops: CDR1 MDHEN, CDR2 SYDVKM. The CDR3 covers 15 residues. V shed 8 bases and J 2 bases; nucleotides not matched to a gene: 11. The CDR3 coding sequence is TGTGCCAGCCTTACTTTGGGACAGGAACCCTACGAGCAGTACTTC. Protein: CASLTLGQEPYEQYF.

This chain links TRBV5-4 with TRBJ2-3; 9 positions match TRBD2. V lost 1 base, J lost 6 bases, and 6 bases stayed unmatched. From germline, CDR1 is SGHNT and CDR2 YYREEE (reference sequence). The CDR3 has 15 amino acids. The CDR3 coding sequence is TGTGCCAGCAGCTTGATGGCGGGAGGGCCGGATACGCAGTATTTT. Translated: CASSLMAGGPDTQYF.

This rearrangement joins TRBV24-1 to TRBJ1-3, with D perhaps TRBD1 (6 bases). This CDR3 is built from 13 residues. V was trimmed by 5 bases and J by 4 bases, leaving 8 bases between them. CDR1 KGHDR and CDR2 SFDVKD come from the germline V gene. CDR3 nucleotide sequence: TGTGCCACCAGTGGGGGGCTCGGAAACACCATATATTTT. Its protein product is CATSGGLGNTIYF.

The chain combines TRBV7-3 with TRBJ2-7; 7 bases line up with TRBD1. V lost 2 bases, J lost 1 base, and 5 bases stayed unmatched. The CDR3 loop spans 15 amino acids. Germline-derived CDR1 and CDR2 are SGHTA and FQGTGA. The CDR3 region is CASSLRTGPSYEQYF. Written as DNA, the CDR3 is TGTGCCAGCAGCTTACGGACAGGACCGTCCTACGAGCAGTACTTC.

The gene calls are TRBV10-2 and TRBJ1-2, with a tentative D call TRBD1 (5 bases). Deletions cut 6 bases from V and 5 bases from J, with 10 bases between. In germline, CDR1 is WSHSY, CDR2 SAAADI. The CDR3 sequence is 12 residues long. The CDR3 DNA reads TGCGCCAGCAGACCGGGACCTTATGGCTACACCTTC. This gives the protein CASRPGPYGYTF.

This chain links TRBV6-5 with TRBJ1-2; 7 positions agree with TRBD1. The germline gives CDR1 MNHEY, CDR2 SVGAGI. This CDR3 has 13 residues. V lost 6 bases to trimming and J lost 6 bases; unmatched junction nucleotides: 7. The CDR3 is CASSIRDRNGYTF. CDR3 in DNA: TGTGCCAGCAGCATCCGGGACAGAAATGGCTACACCTTC.

The V call is TRBV19, the J call TRBJ1-6; D not certain. The V gene lost 2 bases and the J gene lost 8 bases, with 13 bases spanning the gap. The CDR3 sequence is 15 residues long. CDR1 is LNHDA and CDR2 is SQIVND in the germline V gene (reference sequence). The CDR3 loop reads CASSISGYGDSPLHF. The CDR3 DNA sequence: TGTGCCAGTAGTATATCCGGGTACGGGGATTCACCCCTCCACTTT.

The chain has TRBV4-3 and TRBJ2-3; TRBD2 aligns across 9 bases. The CDR3 spans 16 residues. Germline CDR1 reads LGHNA; CDR2 reads YSLEER. With 2 bases clipped from V and 3 bases from J, the junction kept 6 bases outside the gene matches. CDR3 sequence reads: CASSQSSGGATDTQYF. In DNA form, the CDR3 reads TGCGCCAGCAGCCAAAGTAGCGGGGGAGCAACAGATACGCAGTATTTT.

V usage is TRBV5-1 and J usage is TRBJ1-6; tentatively, D is TRBD1 (6 bases). The V end lost 0 bases, the J end lost 6 bases, and 13 bases lay between the germline ends. CDR1 is SGHRS and CDR2 is YFSETQ in the germline V gene. This CDR3 comprises 16 residues. The CDR3 nucleotides read TGCGCCAGCAGCTTGGCACAGGGTCGGAGTAATTCACCCCTCCACTTT. Translating it yields CASSLAQGRSNSPLHF. Full variable domain (rest looked up from reference TRBV5-1 and TRBJ1-6): KAGVTQTPRYLIKTRGQQVTLSCSPISGHRSVSWYQQTPGQGLQFLFEYFSETQRNKGNFPGRFSGRQFSNSRSEMNVSTLELGDSALYLCASSLAQGRSNSPLHFGNGTRLTVT.

The CDR3: CASSLWQGRVTFF. CDR3 coding DNA: TGTGCCAGCAGTTTATGGCAGGGTAGGGTGACTTTCTTT. The chain carries TRBV28 and TRBJ1-1, with a tentative D call TRBD1 (5 bases). Per the germline V gene, CDR1 is MDHEN and CDR2 is SYDVKM. The CDR3 is 13 residues long. Trimming took off 0 bases at V and 12 bases at J, with 14 bases between the two ends. Full variable domain (rest looked up from reference TRBV28 and TRBJ1-1): DVKVTQSSRYLVKRTGEKVFLECVQDMDHENMFWYRQDPGLGLRLIYFSYDVKMKEKGDIPEGYSVSREKKERFSLILESASTNQTSMYLCASSLWQGRVTFFGQGTRLTVV.

The chain joins TRBV14 to TRBJ2-5; D is undetermined. Germline CDR1 reads SGHDN; CDR2 reads FVKESK. The CDR3 has 13 amino acids. Trimming stripped 2 bases from V and 0 bases from J, with 4 bases between. The CDR3 loop reads CASSQQYQETQYF. CDR3 in DNA: TGTGCCAGCAGCCAACAATACCAAGAGACCCAGTACTTC.

The rearrangement joins TRBV29-1 to TRBJ2-1; 9 nucleotides align to TRBD1. Germline CDR1 reads SQVTM; CDR2 reads ANQGSEA. The CDR3 runs 15 residues. V dropped 5 bases and J dropped 4; count of bases not matched to a gene: 9. CDR3 residues: CSVLQGAFSYNEQFF. CDR3 nucleotides: TGCAGCGTTTTACAGGGGGCATTTAGTTACAATGAGCAGTTCTTC.

A remark on this clone: The junction departs from the called germline gene at one end, perhaps through a read error. The chain joins TRBV6-1 to TRBJ2-6; a possible D gene is TRBD1 (6 bases). This CDR3 region has 16 residues. CDR1 MNHNS and CDR2 SASEGT come from the germline V gene. This CDR3 reads CASSDPQGSGSNVLTF. CDR3 bases: TGTGCCAGCAGTGATCCCCAGGGGTCTGGGTCCAACGTCCTGACTTTC.

The chain employs TRBV30 and TRBJ2-5; 10 bases align to TRBD2. CDR1 and CDR2 from the germline V gene are GTSNPN and SVGIG (reference sequence). V gave up 2 bases and J gave up 5 bases; unmatched junction bases: 23. CDR3 length: 20 residues. CDR3 region: CAWSPYQGALSSGRWETQYF. The CDR3 DNA sequence: TGTGCCTGGAGTCCTTACCAGGGGGCGCTTAGTAGCGGGAGGTGGGAGACCCAGTACTTC.

The J gene is TRBJ2-3, the V gene TRBV11-2, with D perhaps matching TRBD2 (5 bases). This CDR3 contains 15 residues. V was clipped by 1 base and J by 6 bases, with 14 bases between them. The germline V gene encodes CDR1 SGHAT and CDR2 FQNNGV. CDR3 protein: CASSLVGGLADTQYF. CDR3 DNA: TGTGCCAGCAGCTTAGTGGGCGGGTTGGCGGATACGCAGTATTTT.

V gene TRBV30 combines with J gene TRBJ2-2; the match to TRBD2 covers 9 bases. Germline trimming cut 8 bases from V and 5 bases from J; bases unmatched to any gene: 6. The germline V gene has CDR1 GTSNPN and CDR2 SVGIG (reference sequence). This CDR3 is built from 13 residues. The CDR3 loop reads CASGGRGTGELFF. CDR3 sequence (DNA): TGTGCCAGCGGGGGGAGGGGAACCGGGGAGCTGTTTTTT.

The chain joins TRBV6-6 to TRBJ1-2; a possible D gene is TRBD1 (5 bases). The CDR3 runs to 16 residues. Germline CDR1 and CDR2: MNHNY and SVGAGI (reference sequence). V was pared by 4 bases and J by 9 bases, with 24 bases between. The CDR3 spells CASSLSTGTDRDRYTF. In DNA, the CDR3 is TGTGCCAGCAGTTTATCAACCGGGACGGATAGGGATCGCTACACCTTC.